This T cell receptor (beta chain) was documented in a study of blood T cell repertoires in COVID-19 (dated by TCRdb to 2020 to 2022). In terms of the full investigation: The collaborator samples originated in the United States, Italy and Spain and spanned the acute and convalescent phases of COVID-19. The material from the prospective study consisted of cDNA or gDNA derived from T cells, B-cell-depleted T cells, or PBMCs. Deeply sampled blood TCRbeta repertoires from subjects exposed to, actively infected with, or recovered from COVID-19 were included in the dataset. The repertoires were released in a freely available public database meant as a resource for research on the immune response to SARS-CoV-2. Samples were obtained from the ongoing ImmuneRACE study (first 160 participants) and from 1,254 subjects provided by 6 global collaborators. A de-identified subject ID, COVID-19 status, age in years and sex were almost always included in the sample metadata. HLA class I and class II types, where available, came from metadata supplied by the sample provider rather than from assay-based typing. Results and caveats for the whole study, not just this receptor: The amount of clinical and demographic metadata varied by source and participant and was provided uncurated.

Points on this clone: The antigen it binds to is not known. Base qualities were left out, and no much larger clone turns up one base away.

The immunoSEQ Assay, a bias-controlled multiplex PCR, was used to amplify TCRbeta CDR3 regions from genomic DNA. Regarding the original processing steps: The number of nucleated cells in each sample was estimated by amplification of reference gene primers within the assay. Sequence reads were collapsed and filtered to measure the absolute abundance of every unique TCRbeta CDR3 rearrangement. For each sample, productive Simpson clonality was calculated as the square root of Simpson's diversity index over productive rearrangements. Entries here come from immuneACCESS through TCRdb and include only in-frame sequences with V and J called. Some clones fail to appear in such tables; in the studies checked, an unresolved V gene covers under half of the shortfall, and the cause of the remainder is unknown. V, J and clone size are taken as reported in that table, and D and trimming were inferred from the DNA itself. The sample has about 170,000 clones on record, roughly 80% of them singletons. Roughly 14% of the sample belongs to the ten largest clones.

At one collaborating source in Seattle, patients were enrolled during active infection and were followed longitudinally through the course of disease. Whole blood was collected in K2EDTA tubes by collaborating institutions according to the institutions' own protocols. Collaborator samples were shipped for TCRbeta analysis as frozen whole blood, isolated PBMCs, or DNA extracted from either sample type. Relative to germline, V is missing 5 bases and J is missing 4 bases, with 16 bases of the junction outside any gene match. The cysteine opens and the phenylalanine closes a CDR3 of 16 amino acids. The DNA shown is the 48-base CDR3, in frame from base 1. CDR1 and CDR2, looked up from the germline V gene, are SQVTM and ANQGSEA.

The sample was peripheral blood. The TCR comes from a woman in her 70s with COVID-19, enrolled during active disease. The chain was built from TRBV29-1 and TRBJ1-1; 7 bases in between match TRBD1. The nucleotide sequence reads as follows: TGCAGCGTTCGCAATGCTGACAGGGAAGCAGGCACTGAAGCTTTCTTT. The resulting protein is CSVRNADREAGTEAFF.